This T cell receptor (beta chain) stems from a study of T cell clones after liver transplantation. In the study overall: TCRbeta sequencing after a pre-transplant mixed lymphocyte reaction identified graft-donor-reactive clones, later tracked in post-transplant blood. Pre-transplant mixed lymphocyte reactions yielded third-party-reactive TCRbeta sequences as comparators for graft-donor-reactive sequences. Blood was drawn pre-transplant, before withdrawal, and after full or failed withdrawal. Tolerant meant at least one year fully off immunosuppression without liver enzymes above twice normal.

The germline gives CDR1 SQVTM, CDR2 ANQGSEA. V lost 7 bases to trimming and J lost 1 base, with 12 bases between them. The CDR3 consists of 13 residues. Here immunoSEQ multiplex PCR was the method, and the copy in TCRdb shows in-frame clones only, minus some. The table has tens of thousands of clones, about two thirds seen once; the top ten hold approximately 2.6%. This clone occurred a few times. The sample in question was CD4+ T cells from blood, obtained at the approximately 16-month timepoint. The chain has TRBV29-1 and TRBJ2-3; tentative D call: TRBD2 (6 bases). The receptor comes from a human patient who received a liver transplant. Some T cells may have originated in the graft donor. The CDR3 is CSGGKGGTDTQYF. In nucleotides, the CDR3 is TGCAGCGGCGGGAAGGGAGGCACAGATACGCAGTATTTT.